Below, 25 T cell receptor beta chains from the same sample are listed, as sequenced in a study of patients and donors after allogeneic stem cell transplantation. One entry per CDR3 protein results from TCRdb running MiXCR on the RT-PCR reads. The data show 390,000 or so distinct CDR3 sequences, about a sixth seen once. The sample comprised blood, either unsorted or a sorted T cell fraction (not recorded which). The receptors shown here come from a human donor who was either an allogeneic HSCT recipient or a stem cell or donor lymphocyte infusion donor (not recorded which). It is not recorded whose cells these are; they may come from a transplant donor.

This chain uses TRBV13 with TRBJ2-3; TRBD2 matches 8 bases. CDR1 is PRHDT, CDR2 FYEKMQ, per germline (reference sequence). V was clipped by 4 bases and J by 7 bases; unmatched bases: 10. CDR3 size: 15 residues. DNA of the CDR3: TGTGCCAGCAGCTCTACCAGCGGGAGTAAAAATACGCAGTATTTT. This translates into CASSSTSGSKNTQYF.

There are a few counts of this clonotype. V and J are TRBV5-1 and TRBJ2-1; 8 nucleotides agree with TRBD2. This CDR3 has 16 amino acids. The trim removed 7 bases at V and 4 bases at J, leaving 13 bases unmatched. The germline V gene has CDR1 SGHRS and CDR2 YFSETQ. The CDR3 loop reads CASAPAAGGIYNEQFF. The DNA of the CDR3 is TGCGCCAGCGCCCCTGCCGCGGGGGGAATTTACAATGAGCAGTTCTTC.

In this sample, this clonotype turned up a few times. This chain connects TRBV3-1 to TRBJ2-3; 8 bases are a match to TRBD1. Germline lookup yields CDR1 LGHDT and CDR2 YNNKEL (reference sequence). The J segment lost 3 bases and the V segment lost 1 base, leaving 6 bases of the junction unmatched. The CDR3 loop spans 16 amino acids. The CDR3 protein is CASSQAGGWLTDTQYF. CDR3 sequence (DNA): TGTGCCAGCAGCCAAGCAGGGGGCTGGTTGACAGATACGCAGTATTTT.

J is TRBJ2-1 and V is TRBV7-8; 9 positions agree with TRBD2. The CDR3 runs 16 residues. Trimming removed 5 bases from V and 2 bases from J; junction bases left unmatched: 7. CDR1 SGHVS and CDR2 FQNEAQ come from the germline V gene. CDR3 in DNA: TGTGCCAGCAGCCGTCCCCCTAGCGGGACCTACAATGAGCAGTTCTTC. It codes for CASSRPPSGTYNEQFF.

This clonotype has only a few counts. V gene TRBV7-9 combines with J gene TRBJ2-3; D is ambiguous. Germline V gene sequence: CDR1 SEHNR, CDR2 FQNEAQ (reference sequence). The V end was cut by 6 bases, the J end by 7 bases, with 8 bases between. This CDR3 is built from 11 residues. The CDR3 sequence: CASRLRNTQYF. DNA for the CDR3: TGTGCCAGCAGGCTAAGAAATACGCAGTATTTT.

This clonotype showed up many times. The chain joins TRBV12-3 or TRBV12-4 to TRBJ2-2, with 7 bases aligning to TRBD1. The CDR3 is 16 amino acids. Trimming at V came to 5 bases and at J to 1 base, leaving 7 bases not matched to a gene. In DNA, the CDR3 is TGTGCCAGCAGTGAGATGACAGGGATGAACACCGGGGAGCTGTTTTTT. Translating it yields CASSEMTGMNTGELFF.

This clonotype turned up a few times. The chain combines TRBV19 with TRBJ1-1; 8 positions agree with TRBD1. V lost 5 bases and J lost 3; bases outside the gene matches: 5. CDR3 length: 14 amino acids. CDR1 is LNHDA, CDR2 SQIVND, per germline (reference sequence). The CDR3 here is CASSEDRGDTEAFF. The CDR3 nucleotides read TGTGCCAGTAGTGAAGACAGGGGTGACACTGAAGCTTTCTTT. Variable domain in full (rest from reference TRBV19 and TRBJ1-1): DGGITQSPKYLFRKEGQNVTLSCEQNLNHDAMYWYRQDPGQGLRLIYYSQIVNDFQKGDIAEGYSVSREKKESFPLTVTSAQKNPTAFYLCASSEDRGDTEAFFGQGTRLTVV.

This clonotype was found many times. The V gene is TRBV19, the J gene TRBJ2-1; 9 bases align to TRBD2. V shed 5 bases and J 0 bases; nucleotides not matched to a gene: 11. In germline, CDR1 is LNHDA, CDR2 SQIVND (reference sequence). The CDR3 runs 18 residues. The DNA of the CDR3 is TGTGCCAGTAGTGTATACATGCAGCGGGGGGCCTCCTACAATGAGCAGTTCTTC. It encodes CASSVYMQRGASYNEQFF.

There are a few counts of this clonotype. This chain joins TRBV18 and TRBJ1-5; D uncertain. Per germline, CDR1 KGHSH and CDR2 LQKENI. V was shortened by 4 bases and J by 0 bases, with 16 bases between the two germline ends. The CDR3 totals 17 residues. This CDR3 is CASSLTGGRYSNQPQHF. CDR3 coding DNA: TGTGCCAGCTCACTCACCGGCGGCCGTTATAGCAATCAGCCCCAGCATTTT.

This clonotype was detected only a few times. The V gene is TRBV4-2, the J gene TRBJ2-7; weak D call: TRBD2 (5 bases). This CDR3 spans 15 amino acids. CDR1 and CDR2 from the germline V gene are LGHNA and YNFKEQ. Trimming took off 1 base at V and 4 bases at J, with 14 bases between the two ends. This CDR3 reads CASSQVWRSGYEQYF. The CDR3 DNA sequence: TGTGCCAGCAGCCAAGTGTGGCGGTCGGGATACGAGCAGTACTTC.

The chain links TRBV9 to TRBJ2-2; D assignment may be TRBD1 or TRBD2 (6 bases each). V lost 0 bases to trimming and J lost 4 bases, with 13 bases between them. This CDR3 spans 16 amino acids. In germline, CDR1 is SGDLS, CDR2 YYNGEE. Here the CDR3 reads CASSVDVGGLTGELFF. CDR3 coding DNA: TGTGCCAGCAGCGTAGACGTAGGGGGACTCACCGGGGAGCTGTTTTTT.

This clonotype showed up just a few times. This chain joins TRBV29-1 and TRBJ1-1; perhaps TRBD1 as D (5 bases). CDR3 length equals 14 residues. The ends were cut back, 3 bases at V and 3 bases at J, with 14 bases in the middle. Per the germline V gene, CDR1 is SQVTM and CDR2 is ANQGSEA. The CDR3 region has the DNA TGCAGCGTTGAGGGCAGGGTAGGAGACACTGAAGCTTTCTTT. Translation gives CSVEGRVGDTEAFF.

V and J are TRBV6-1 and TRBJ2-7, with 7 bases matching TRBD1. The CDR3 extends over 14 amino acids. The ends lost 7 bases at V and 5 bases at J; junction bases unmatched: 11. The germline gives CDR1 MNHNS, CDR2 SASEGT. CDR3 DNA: TGTGCCAGCACACCGAACGACAGGGACCACGAGCAGTACTTC. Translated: CASTPNDRDHEQYF.

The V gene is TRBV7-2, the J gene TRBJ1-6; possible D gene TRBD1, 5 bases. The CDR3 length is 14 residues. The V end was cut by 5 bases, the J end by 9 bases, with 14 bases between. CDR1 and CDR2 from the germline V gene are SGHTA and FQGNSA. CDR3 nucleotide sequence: TGTGCCAGCAGCCCAGACAGTTTACGTTCACCCCTCCACTTT. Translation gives CASSPDSLRSPLHF.

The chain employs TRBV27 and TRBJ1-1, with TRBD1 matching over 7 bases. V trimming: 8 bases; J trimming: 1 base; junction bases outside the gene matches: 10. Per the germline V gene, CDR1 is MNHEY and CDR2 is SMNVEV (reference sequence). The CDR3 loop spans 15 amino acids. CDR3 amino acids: CASGHRGLPNTEAFF. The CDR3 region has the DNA TGTGCCAGCGGACACAGGGGTTTACCGAACACTGAAGCTTTCTTT.

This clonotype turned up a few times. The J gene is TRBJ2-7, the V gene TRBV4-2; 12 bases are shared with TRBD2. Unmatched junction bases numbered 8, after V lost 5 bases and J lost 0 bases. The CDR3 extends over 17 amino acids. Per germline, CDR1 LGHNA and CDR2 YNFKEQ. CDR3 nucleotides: TGTGCCAGCAGCGAGCCTCTAGCGGGGGGGCCCTCCTACGAGCAGTACTTC. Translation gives CASSEPLAGGPSYEQYF.

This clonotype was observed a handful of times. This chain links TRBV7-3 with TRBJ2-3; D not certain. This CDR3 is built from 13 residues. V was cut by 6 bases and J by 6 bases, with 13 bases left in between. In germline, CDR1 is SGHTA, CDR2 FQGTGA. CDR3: CASRSYILDTQYF. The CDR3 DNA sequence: TGTGCCAGCAGGTCCTACATTCTCGATACGCAGTATTTT.

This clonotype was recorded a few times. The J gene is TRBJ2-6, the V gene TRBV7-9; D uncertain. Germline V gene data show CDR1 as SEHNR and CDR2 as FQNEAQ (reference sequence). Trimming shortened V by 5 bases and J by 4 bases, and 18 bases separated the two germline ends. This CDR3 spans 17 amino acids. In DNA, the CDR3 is TGTGCCAGCAGCCTGTCCAGCACGCTTACGGGGGCCAACGTCCTGACTTTC. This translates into CASSLSSTLTGANVLTF.

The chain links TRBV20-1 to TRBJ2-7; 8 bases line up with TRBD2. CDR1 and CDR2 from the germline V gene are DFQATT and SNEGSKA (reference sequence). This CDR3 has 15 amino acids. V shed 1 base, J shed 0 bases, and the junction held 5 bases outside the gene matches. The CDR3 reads CSARASGGSSYEQYF. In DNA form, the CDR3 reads TGCAGTGCTAGAGCCTCGGGGGGGAGCTCCTACGAGCAGTACTTC.

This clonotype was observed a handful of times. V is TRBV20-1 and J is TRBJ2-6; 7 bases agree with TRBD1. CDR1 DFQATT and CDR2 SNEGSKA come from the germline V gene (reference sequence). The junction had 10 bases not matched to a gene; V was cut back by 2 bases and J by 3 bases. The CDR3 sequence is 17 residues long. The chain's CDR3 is CSARLVGQTGGANVLTF. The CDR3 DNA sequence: TGCAGTGCTAGATTAGTGGGACAGACCGGTGGGGCCAACGTCCTGACTTTC.

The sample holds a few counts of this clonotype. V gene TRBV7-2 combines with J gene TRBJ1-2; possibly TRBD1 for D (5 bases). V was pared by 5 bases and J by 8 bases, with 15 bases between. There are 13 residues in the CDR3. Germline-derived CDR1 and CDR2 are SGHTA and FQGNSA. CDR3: CASSPGGAGGYTF. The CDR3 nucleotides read TGTGCCAGCAGCCCCGGAGGGGCAGGAGGCTACACCTTC.

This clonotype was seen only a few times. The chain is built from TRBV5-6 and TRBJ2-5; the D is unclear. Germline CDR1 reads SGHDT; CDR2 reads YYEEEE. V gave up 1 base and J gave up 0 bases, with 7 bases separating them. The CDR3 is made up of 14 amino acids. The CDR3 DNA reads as TGTGCCAGCAGCTTGTATCTGTACCAAGAGACCCAGTACTTC. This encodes CASSLYLYQETQYF.

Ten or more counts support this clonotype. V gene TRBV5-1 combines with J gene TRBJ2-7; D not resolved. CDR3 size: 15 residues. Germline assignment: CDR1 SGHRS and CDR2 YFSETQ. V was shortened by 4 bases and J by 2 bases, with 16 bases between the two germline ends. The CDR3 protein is CASSGTASGAYEQYF. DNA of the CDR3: TGCGCCAGCAGCGGTACTGCTTCAGGTGCCTACGAGCAGTACTTC.

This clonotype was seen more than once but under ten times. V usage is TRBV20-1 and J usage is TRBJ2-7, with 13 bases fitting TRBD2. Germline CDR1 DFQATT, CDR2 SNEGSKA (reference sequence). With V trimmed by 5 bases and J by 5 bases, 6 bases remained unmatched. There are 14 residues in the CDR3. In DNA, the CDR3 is TGCAGTGCTGGTCCGGGACTAGCGGGAAACGAGCAGTACTTC. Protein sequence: CSAGPGLAGNEQYF.

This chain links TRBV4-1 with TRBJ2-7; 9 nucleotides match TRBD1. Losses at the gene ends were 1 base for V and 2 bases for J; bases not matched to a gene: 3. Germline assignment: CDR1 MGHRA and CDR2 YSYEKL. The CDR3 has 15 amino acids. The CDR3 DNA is TGCGCCAGCAGCCAAGTTGGGACAGGGACCTACGAGCAGTACTTC. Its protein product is CASSQVGTGTYEQYF.